This TCR beta chain was profiled in a study of shared clonotypes between healthy human individuals. The wider study: The donor pool was made up of two women and a few men aged 18 to 49. Per-donor plates numbered three CD4 naive, three CD4 memory, two CD8 naive and one CD8 memory.

The study, taken as a whole, reports: Larger estimated richness was generally seen in naive subsets than in memory subsets.

All of the donors resided in Nashville, Tennessee, and each was a Caucasian adult. TCRdb's table, derived via immunoSEQ multiplex PCR, lists solely in-frame clones and lacks some. The sample gives a few million clones, roughly 92% of which show up once; 0.3% to 0.4% is in the top ten. With regard to this clone: Its antigen is undetermined.

CDR1 and CDR2 from the germline V gene are SGHTA and FQGNSA. The CDR3 loop spans 15 amino acids. The V end was cut by 1 base, the J end by 4 bases, with 14 bases between. The sequence was obtained from a man in his late teens or twenties in good health. Some clones in this sample may be carry-over from other donors' samples. Specimen: naive CD4+ T cells from PBMCs. The subset was: CD45RA+ positively selected. V is TRBV7-2 and J is TRBJ2-7; D is possibly TRBD1 (5 bases). In DNA, the CDR3 is TGTGCCAGCAGCTTAGATTCTTTAGGGGATTACGAGCAGTACTTC. Protein: CASSLDSLGDYEQYF. Using reference TRBV7-2 and TRBJ2-7 for the parts outside the CDR3, the full variable domain is GAGVSQSPSNKVTEKGKDVELRCDPISGHTALYWYRQSLGQGLEFLIYFQGNSAPDKSGLPSDRFSAERTGGSVSTLTIQRTQQEDSAVYLCASSLDSLGDYEQYFGPGTRLTVT.